The clone carrying this T cell receptor beta chain has at least ten counts. Template material for amplifying TCR beta CDR3 regions consisted of RNA transcripts. When the TCR CDR3 underwent first-round RT-PCR, the HTBI primer set was used. TCRdb re-called the multiplex PCR reads through MiXCR, storing one row per CDR3 protein. The sample has some 98,000 distinct CDR3 sequences; around 37% are singletons. The sample originates from a study of T cells in Graves' hyperthyroidism and ophthalmopathy. The CDR3 extends over 16 amino acids. In germline, CDR1 is SEHNR, CDR2 FQNEAQ (reference sequence). Losses at the gene ends were 5 bases for V and 0 bases for J; bases not matched to a gene: 8.

Sequenced: peripheral blood or thyroid tissue (not recorded which). The chain couples TRBV7-9 to TRBJ2-7; 9 positions agree with TRBD2. The source is a woman aged 30 to 39 with Graves' hyperthyroidism. The CDR3 sequence is CASSTTSSGISYEQYF. DNA of the CDR3: TGTGCCAGCAGCACAACCTCTAGCGGGATCTCCTACGAGCAGTACTTC. The entire variable domain, with the rest obtained from reference TRBV7-9 and TRBJ2-7, is as follows: DTGVSQNPRHKITKRGQNVTFRCDPISEHNRLYWYRQTLGQGPEFLTYFQNEAQLEKSRLLSDRFSAERPKGSFSTLEIQRTEQGDSAMYLCASSTTSSGISYEQYFGPGTRLTVT.